This T cell receptor (beta chain) emerged from a study of T-cell reconstitution after alpha-beta-depleted transplantation in children. Unique molecular identifiers were built into the TCRbeta library. TCRdb independently ran MiXCR on the PCR reads; one entry per CDR3 protein. The sample has 250,000 to 350,000 distinct CDR3 sequences, 9.9% seen once. Only a few counts were recorded for this clonotype. Germline CDR1 reads SNHLY; CDR2 reads FYNNEI. The CDR3 is 12 residues long. The V gene lost 4 bases and the J gene lost 5 bases, with 8 bases spanning the gap. This chain uses TRBV2 with TRBJ2-5, with unresolved D. The sample in question was PBMCs from the stem cell graft donor, obtained from the stem cell graft. The receptor comes from a human donor who donated a stem cell graft to a child with SCID. The CDR3 reads CASSGASETQYF. The DNA for the CDR3 is TGTGCCAGCAGTGGGGCAAGTGAGACCCAGTACTTC.